Sequencing of this T cell receptor (beta chain) was carried out in a study of CD8 T cells in ankylosing spondylitis. Study results and caveats: The study identified a TCR beta motif of under ten highly homologous variants that appeared characteristic of ankylosing spondylitis blood.

Each CDR3 protein is one row after TCRdb ran MiXCR on the 5' RACE reads. The repertoire includes approximately 140,000 distinct CDR3 sequences, roughly 8% of them detected once, and 7.3% sits in the top ten. Germline V lookup: CDR1 SGHRS, CDR2 YFSETQ. V lost 4 bases and J lost 2; bases outside the gene matches: 10. The CDR3 consists of 16 residues. This clonotype was seen many times. What it binds is not known. The TCR comes from a male donor with ankylosing spondylitis. The rearrangement uses TRBV5-1 and TRBJ2-3; 7 positions match TRBD1. The sequencing sample was made of synovial fluid, either unsorted or a sorted T cell fraction (not recorded which). Here the CDR3 DNA reads TGCGCCAGCAGCGTACAGGGGATCGGGTACACAGATACGCAGTATTTT. Translating gives CASSVQGIGYTDTQYF.